The 2 T cell receptor beta chains below were found in one sample sequenced in a study of blood T cell repertoires in COVID-19. TCRdb keeps only in-frame clones here, not all; method: immunoSEQ multiplex PCR. The table includes 250,000 or so clones, 85% to 90% detected once. Sequences were obtained from peripheral blood. The source of these receptors is a man aged 25 to 40 with COVID-19, enrolled during active disease.

CDR3 bases: TGTGCCAGCAGCCAGGCCGTCACAGGGATCGATACGCAGTATTTT. Its protein is CASSQAVTGIDTQYF. V and J are TRBV3-1 (or the pseudogene TRBV3-2) and TRBJ2-3; D may be TRBD1 (6 bases). The V end lost 3 bases, the J end lost 6 bases, and 16 bases lay between the germline ends. CDR3 size: 15 residues. Germline V gene lookup returns CDR1 LGHDT and CDR2 YNNKEL (reference sequence).

The V call is TRBV29-1, the J call TRBJ1-5; D unclear. The CDR3 totals 12 residues. Trimming took 7 bases from V and 5 from J, leaving 12 bases between them. Looked up from germline, CDR1 is SQVTM and CDR2 is ANQGSEA. CDR3 nucleotides: TGCAGCGCCTCCCAGGTCGATCAGCCCCAGCATTTT. Amino acids: CSASQVDQPQHF.